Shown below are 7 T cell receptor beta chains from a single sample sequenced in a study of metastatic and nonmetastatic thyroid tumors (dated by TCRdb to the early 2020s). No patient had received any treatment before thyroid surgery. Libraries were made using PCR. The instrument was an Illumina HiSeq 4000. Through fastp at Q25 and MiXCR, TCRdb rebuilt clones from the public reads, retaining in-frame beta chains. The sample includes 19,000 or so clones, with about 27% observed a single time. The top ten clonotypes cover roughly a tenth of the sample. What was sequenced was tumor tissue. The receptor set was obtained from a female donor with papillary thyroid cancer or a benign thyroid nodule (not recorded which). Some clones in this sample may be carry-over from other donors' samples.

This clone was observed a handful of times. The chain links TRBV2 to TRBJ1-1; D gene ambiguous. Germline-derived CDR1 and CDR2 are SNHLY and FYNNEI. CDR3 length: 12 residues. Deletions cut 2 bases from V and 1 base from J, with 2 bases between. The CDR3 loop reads CASSEWNTEAFF. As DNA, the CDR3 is TGTGCCAGCAGTGAATGGAACACTGAAGCTTTCTTT.

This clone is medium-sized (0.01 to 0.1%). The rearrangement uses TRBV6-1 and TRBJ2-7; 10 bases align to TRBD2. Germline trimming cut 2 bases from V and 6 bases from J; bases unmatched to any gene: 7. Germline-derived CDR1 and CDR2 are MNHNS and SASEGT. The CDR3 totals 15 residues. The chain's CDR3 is CASSESSSGSGEQYF. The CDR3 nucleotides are TGTGCCAGCAGTGAAAGTTCTAGCGGGAGCGGCGAGCAGTACTTC.

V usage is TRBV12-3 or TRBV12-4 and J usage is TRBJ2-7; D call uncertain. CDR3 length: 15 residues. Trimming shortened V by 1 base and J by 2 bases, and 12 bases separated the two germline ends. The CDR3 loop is CASSLGHSRTYEQYF. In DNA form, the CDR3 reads TGTGCCAGCAGTTTAGGGCATAGTAGAACCTACGAGCAGTACTTC.

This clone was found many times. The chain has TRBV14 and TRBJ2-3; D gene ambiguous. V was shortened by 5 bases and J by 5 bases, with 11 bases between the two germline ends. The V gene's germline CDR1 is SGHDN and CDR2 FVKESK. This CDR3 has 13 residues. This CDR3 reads CASSSNLVDTQYF. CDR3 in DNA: TGTGCCAGCAGCTCGAACCTCGTAGATACGCAGTATTTT.

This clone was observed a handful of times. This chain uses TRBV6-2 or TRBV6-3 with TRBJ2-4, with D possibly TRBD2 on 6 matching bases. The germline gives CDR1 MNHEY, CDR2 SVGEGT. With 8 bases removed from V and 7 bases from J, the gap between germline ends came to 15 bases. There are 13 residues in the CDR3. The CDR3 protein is CASWRRGVNIQYF. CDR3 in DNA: TGTGCCAGCTGGCGGAGGGGCGTTAACATTCAGTACTTC.

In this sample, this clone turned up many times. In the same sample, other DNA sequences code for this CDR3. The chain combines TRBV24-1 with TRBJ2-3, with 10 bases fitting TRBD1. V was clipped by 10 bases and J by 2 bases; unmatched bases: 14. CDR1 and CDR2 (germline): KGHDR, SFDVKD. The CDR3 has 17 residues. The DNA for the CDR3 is TGTGCCACAGCGTTGGCCCCGGGACAGGGGCTCACAGATACGCAGTATTTT. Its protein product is CATALAPGQGLTDTQYF.

The CDR3 region has the DNA TGTGCCAGCATCTACAATATGGGGGCGAACATTCAGTACTTC. This codes for CASIYNMGANIQYF. The chain combines TRBV11-2 with TRBJ2-4; weak D call: TRBD1 (6 bases). The CDR3 spans 14 residues. Germline assignment: CDR1 SGHAT and CDR2 FQNNGV. The ends were cut back, 7 bases at V and 7 bases at J, with 17 bases in the middle. Filled out from reference TRBV11-2 and TRBJ2-4, the complete variable domain reads EAGVAQSPRYKIIEKRQSVAFWCNPISGHATLYWYQQILGQGPKLLIQFQNNGVVDDSQLPKDRFSAERLKGVDSTLKIQPAKLEDSAVYLCASIYNMGANIQYFGAGTRLSVL.